A selection of T cell receptor beta chains follows, all from one sample in a study of blood T cell repertoires in COVID-19. Produced via immunoSEQ multiplex PCR; TCRdb's table is partial and in-frame only. Among about 63,000 clones listed, roughly 74% were seen once. The specimen was peripheral blood. The receptors here all came from a woman older than 75 with acute or convalescent COVID-19. Each CDR3 is given with its conserved first and last residue. A D gene is named only where the DNA matches it firmly. Only some rows state a clone size, as once, few, many or a class for expanded clones.

abundance: NA
d_gene: TRBD2
v_gene: TRBV28
j_gene: TRBJ2-3
CDR3nt: TGTGCCAGCAGTTTGGCTAGCGGGAGGACCGGGGGTACGCAGTATTTT
CDR3aa: CASSLASGRTGGTQYF

abundance: many
d_gene: NA
v_gene: TRBV7-2
j_gene: TRBJ1-5
CDR3nt: TGTGCCAGCAGCTTAGAGGGCCAGGGGTTATATCAGCCCCAGCATTTT
CDR3aa: CASSLEGQGLYQPQHF

abundance: NA
d_gene: TRBD1
v_gene: TRBV28
j_gene: TRBJ1-5
CDR3nt: TGTGCCAGCACAGGGGGCTGGGGCAATCAGCCCCAGCATTTT
CDR3aa: CASTGGWGNQPQHF

abundance: NA
d_gene: TRBD2
v_gene: TRBV2
j_gene: TRBJ2-1
CDR3nt: TGTGCCAGCACCTTGGTAGCGGGAAGGTACAATGAGCAGTTCTTC
CDR3aa: CASTLVAGRYNEQFF

abundance: NA
d_gene: TRBD1
v_gene: TRBV4-1
j_gene: TRBJ1-2
CDR3nt: TGCGCCAGCAGCCAGGCCGCGGCCTGGGACAGGGCATATGGCTACACCTTC
CDR3aa: CASSQAAAWDRAYGYTF

abundance: NA
d_gene: TRBD1
v_gene: TRBV5-1
j_gene: TRBJ1-2
CDR3nt: TGCGCCAGCAGCTTGGACTTCCGGGACAGGGGAGTGGCTGGCTACACCTTC
CDR3aa: CASSLDFRDRGVAGYTF

abundance: once
d_gene: NA
v_gene: TRBV2
j_gene: TRBJ1-5
CDR3nt: TGTGCCAGCACCCCGGGGGCGGGGAGGGGCAATCAGCCCCAGCATTTT
CDR3aa: CASTPGAGRGNQPQHF

abundance: NA
d_gene: TRBD1
v_gene: TRBV6-2/TRBV6-3
j_gene: TRBJ2-6
CDR3nt: TGTGCCAGCAGTCGCGTTGGGGGACAGGGCCCTGGGGCCAACGTCCTGACTTTC
CDR3aa: CASSRVGGQGPGANVLTF

abundance: many
d_gene: TRBD1
v_gene: TRBV28
j_gene: TRBJ2-7
CDR3nt: TGTGCCAGCAGTTTAGGGACAGCTTACGAGCAGTACTTC
CDR3aa: CASSLGTAYEQYF

abundance: NA
d_gene: TRBD2
v_gene: TRBV7-3
j_gene: TRBJ2-5
CDR3nt: TGTGCCAGCAGTAACTCGGGACTAGCTGTAGAGACCCAGTACTTC
CDR3aa: CASSNSGLAVETQYF

abundance: NA
d_gene: NA
v_gene: TRBV10-3
j_gene: TRBJ2-5
CDR3nt: TGTGCCATCAGTGAGTCAGCAGGATTGGAGACCCAGTACTTC
CDR3aa: CAISESAGLETQYF

abundance: NA
d_gene: TRBD1
v_gene: TRBV19
j_gene: TRBJ2-7
CDR3nt: TGTGCCAGTAGTAACCGGGACAGGGGGCTCTACGAGCAGTACTTC
CDR3aa: CASSNRDRGLYEQYF

abundance: NA
d_gene: TRBD1
v_gene: TRBV10-2
j_gene: TRBJ1-5
CDR3nt: TGCGCCAGCAGTGAGTCCTGGACAGGAGACCGTTATAGCAATCAGCCCCAGCATTTT
CDR3aa: CASSESWTGDRYSNQPQHF

abundance: NA
d_gene: NA
v_gene: TRBV7-3
j_gene: TRBJ2-1
CDR3nt: TGTGCCAGCAGCCCCGAGCGGGCCCGCATCAATGAGCAGTTCTTC
CDR3aa: CASSPERARINEQFF

abundance: NA
d_gene: NA
v_gene: TRBV4-1
j_gene: TRBJ2-1
CDR3nt: TGCGCCAGCAGCCAAGATCCCAGGCTAAATGAGCAGTTCTTC
CDR3aa: CASSQDPRLNEQFF

abundance: NA
d_gene: TRBD2
v_gene: TRBV7-8
j_gene: TRBJ2-7
CDR3nt: TGTGCCAGCAGCTTAGCGGGGGGGACCGGGACTAGCGAATACGAGCAGTACTTC
CDR3aa: CASSLAGGTGTSEYEQYF

abundance: once
d_gene: TRBD1
v_gene: TRBV7-2
j_gene: TRBJ2-5
CDR3nt: TGTGCCAGCAGTCAGGACAGGGGGCCGGGTCAAGAGACCCAGTACTTC
CDR3aa: CASSQDRGPGQETQYF

abundance: few
d_gene: NA
v_gene: TRBV21-1
j_gene: TRBJ2-7
CDR3nt: TGTGCCAGCAGCAAATTTGTAACTAGCGGGAGGGCCTACGAGCAGTACTTC
CDR3aa: CASSKFVTSGRAYEQYF

abundance: NA
d_gene: NA
v_gene: TRBV30
j_gene: TRBJ2-3
CDR3nt: TGTGCCTGGAGTGTTTCCAATACGCAGTATTTT
CDR3aa: CAWSVSNTQYF

abundance: NA
d_gene: TRBD2
v_gene: TRBV9
j_gene: TRBJ2-3
CDR3nt: TGTGCCAGCAGCGCCCGGACTAGCGGGAGCACAGATACGCAGTATTTT
CDR3aa: CASSARTSGSTDTQYF

abundance: once
d_gene: NA
v_gene: TRBV5-1
j_gene: TRBJ1-1
CDR3nt: TGCGCCAGCCATTCAGTTCCCAACACTGAAGCTTTCTTT
CDR3aa: CASHSVPNTEAFF

abundance: once
d_gene: TRBD1
v_gene: TRBV11-3
j_gene: TRBJ1-2
CDR3nt: TGTGCCAGCAGCTATACCGGGACAGTTCCTAACTATGGCTACACCTTC
CDR3aa: CASSYTGTVPNYGYTF

abundance: NA
d_gene: TRBD1
v_gene: TRBV19
j_gene: TRBJ2-3
CDR3nt: TGTGCCAGTAGTATAGTTAGGGGACAGGGGACAGATACGCAGTATTTT
CDR3aa: CASSIVRGQGTDTQYF

abundance: NA
d_gene: NA
v_gene: TRBV5-4
j_gene: TRBJ2-7
CDR3nt: TGTGCCAGCAGCCGGGGGACTTCCTACGAGCAGTACTTC
CDR3aa: CASSRGTSYEQYF

abundance: NA
d_gene: TRBD2
v_gene: TRBV27
j_gene: TRBJ2-3
CDR3nt: TGTGCCAGCAGTCTAGCGGGCCGCACAGATACGCAGTATTTT
CDR3aa: CASSLAGRTDTQYF

abundance: NA
d_gene: NA
v_gene: TRBV9
j_gene: TRBJ2-7
CDR3nt: TGTGCCAGCAGCGCGTCGGCGGGGGCCAGCTCCTACGAGCAGTACTTC
CDR3aa: CASSASAGASSYEQYF

abundance: NA
d_gene: TRBD1
v_gene: TRBV9
j_gene: TRBJ2-1
CDR3nt: TGTGCCAGCAGCGTGGGGACAGGGGGCTATGAGCAGTTCTTC
CDR3aa: CASSVGTGGYEQFF

abundance: NA
d_gene: NA
v_gene: TRBV5-1
j_gene: TRBJ1-1
CDR3nt: TGCGCCAGCAGCTTGGACAGCATGAACACTGAAGCTTTCTTT
CDR3aa: CASSLDSMNTEAFF